The 5 T cell receptor beta chains in this list originate from one sample, sequenced in a study of blood T cell repertoires in COVID-19. Sequenced by immunoSEQ multiplex PCR; TCRdb stores in-frame clones only, minus some. The table includes about 260,000 clones, roughly 80% detected once. The sample was PBMCs or T cells enriched from blood (not recorded which). These receptors all stem from a man aged 30 to 45 with acute COVID-19.

This clone is a singleton in its sample. The genes are TRBV30 and TRBJ2-1; TRBD2 matches at 14 bases. CDR1 GTSNPN and CDR2 SVGIG come from the germline V gene (reference sequence). The CDR3 sequence is 14 residues long. The V and J ends lost 8 bases and 7 bases, in that order; junction bases with no gene match: 7. CDR3 protein: CAQRGTSGSNEQFF. The CDR3 DNA sequence: TGTGCCCAGCGCGGGACTAGCGGGAGTAATGAGCAGTTCTTC.

The J gene is TRBJ2-7, the V gene TRBV21-1; the table calls TRBD2, which could not be checked here. TRBV21-1 represents a pseudogene. The CDR3 consists of 16 residues. This CDR3 is CASSKEGWDLAYEQYV. The DNA of the CDR3 is TGTGCCAGCAGCAAGGAGGGATGGGACTTAGCGTACGAGCAGTACGTC.

This chain uses TRBV6-4 with TRBJ1-1; D not certain. Trimming removed 7 bases at V and 1 base at J, with 7 bases between. The germline CDR1 and CDR2 sequences are MRHNA and SNTAGT. CDR3 length equals 12 residues. This CDR3 reads CASKSGNTEAFF. The CDR3 nucleotides read TGTGCCAGCAAGTCGGGGAACACTGAAGCTTTCTTT.

This chain links TRBV2 with TRBJ1-2, with 10 bases identical to TRBD1. Per germline, CDR1 SNHLY and CDR2 FYNNEI. The V gene end was trimmed by 1 base and the J gene end by 8 bases; junction bases not matched to a gene: 1. This CDR3 contains 13 residues. This CDR3 is CASSEGDRGGYTF. The CDR3 DNA reads as TGTGCCAGCAGTGAAGGGGACAGGGGCGGCTACACCTTC.

The chain recombines TRBV3-1 (or the pseudogene TRBV3-2) with TRBJ1-5, with D uncertain. Germline CDR1 reads LGHDT; CDR2 reads YNNKEL (reference sequence). V lost 1 base, J lost 6 bases, and 13 bases lay in between. The length of the CDR3 is 15 residues. The CDR3 protein is CASSQVPTRGQPQHF. For the CDR3, the DNA is TGTGCCAGCAGCCAAGTTCCGACACGGGGTCAGCCCCAGCATTTT.